The T cell receptor beta chain under discussion was sequenced for a study of CD8 T cells in ankylosing spondylitis. General observations from the study: Seven to nine highly homologous variants formed a TCR beta motif that appeared characteristic of ankylosing spondylitis blood. Past studies reported some motif variants in reactive arthritis synovial fluid and blood. Clones that were linked to disease were CD8+ and were relatively rare in peripheral blood.

This clonotype was seen a few times. Antigen unknown. TCRdb reanalysed the 5' RACE reads using MiXCR and keeps one entry per CDR3 protein. The profile covers around 160,000 distinct CDR3 sequences, with roughly 10% appearing a single time and 25% to 30% taken by the ten largest. The clonotype originates from a male donor with ankylosing spondylitis or in good health (not recorded which). Sequencing used blood, either unsorted or a sorted T cell fraction (not recorded which).

This CDR3 is CASSLQQGPSPLHF. In DNA, the CDR3 is TGTGCCAGCAGTTTACAACAGGGCCCTTCACCCCTCCACTTT. The chain couples TRBV12-3 or TRBV12-4 to TRBJ1-6; the D gene is possibly TRBD1 (6 bases). The CDR3 has 14 amino acids. Trimming removed 2 bases from V and 9 bases from J, with 11 bases in between.